A single sample is the source of the 28 T cell receptor beta chains below, sequenced in a study of identical twins' blood T cells. TCRdb used MiXCR to reprocess the 5' RACE reads, holding one entry per CDR3 protein. Of about 370,000 distinct CDR3 sequences listed, around 30% were seen once; the top ten hold 6% to 7%. The sequenced material came from PBMCs. These receptors originate from a woman aged 18-49 years in good health.

The chain combines TRBV7-3 with TRBJ1-1; a weak D match, TRBD1 (5 bases). V lost 0 bases and J 1 base, leaving 9 bases between the germline ends. The CDR3 runs 15 residues. Germline V gene data show CDR1 as SGHTA and CDR2 as FQGTGA. CDR3 in amino acids: CASSLTGAANTEAFF. The DNA of the CDR3 is TGTGCCAGCAGCTTAACTGGGGCAGCGAACACTGAAGCTTTCTTT.

The J gene is TRBJ1-3, the V gene TRBV5-1; 8 bases map to TRBD1. Germline V CDR1 and CDR2: SGHRS, YFSETQ. This CDR3 is built from 15 residues. The V segment lost 0 bases and the J segment 1 base; nucleotides outside the gene matches: 0. This chain's CDR3 is CASSLDRGSGNTIYF. The CDR3 DNA sequence: TGCGCCAGCAGCTTGGACAGGGGGTCTGGAAACACCATATATTTT.

J is TRBJ2-3 and V is TRBV10-3; 8 bases fit TRBD1. CDR3 size: 14 residues. CDR1 is ENHRY and CDR2 is SYGVKD in the germline V gene. V shed 4 bases, J shed 8 bases, and the junction held 8 bases outside the gene matches. CDR3 sequence reads: CAISGQGLRGTQYF. In DNA form, the CDR3 reads TGTGCCATCAGTGGACAGGGGTTACGCGGTACGCAGTATTTT.

The V gene is TRBV6-6, the J gene TRBJ2-1; no firm D call. Deletions cut 0 bases from V and 5 bases from J, with 8 bases between. Germline CDR1 and CDR2: MNHNY and SVGAGI (reference sequence). The CDR3 has 14 residues. The CDR3 DNA reads TGTGCCAGCAGTTACTCTTCCGTTAACAATGAGCAGTTCTTC. Translated, it gives CASSYSSVNNEQFF.

The chain recombines TRBV21-1 with TRBJ1-1; the table's D call, TRBD1, was not checked against the DNA. TRBV21-1 is a documented pseudogene. The CDR3 has 15 amino acids. Here the CDR3 reads CASSSHQGRDTEAFF. The CDR3 DNA sequence: TGTGCCAGCAGCTCCCACCAGGGTCGGGACACTGAAGCTTTCTTT.

This clonotype has at least ten counts. The rearrangement uses TRBV20-1 and TRBJ1-3, with D unresolved. The V end was cut by 1 base, the J end by 7 bases, with 5 bases between. From germline, CDR1 is DFQATT and CDR2 SNEGSKA (reference sequence). CDR3 length equals 11 residues. The CDR3 loop is CSARVENTIYF. The CDR3, as DNA: TGCAGTGCTAGAGTCGAGAACACCATATATTTT.

As concerns this clonotype: Given a much more abundant clone one base away, this may be a read error. In DNA, the CDR3 is TGCAGCGACACGGACAGAAGAGAGACCCAGTACTTC. Translating it yields CSDTDRRETQYF. The V gene is TRBV29-1, the J gene TRBJ2-5; D is perhaps TRBD1 (6 bases). Germline V gene data show CDR1 as SQVTM and CDR2 as ANQGSEA. Trimming removed 7 bases from V and 4 bases from J, with 13 bases in between. The CDR3 contains 12 residues.

The sample holds a few counts of this clonotype. The CDR3 region is CASSLVNRASTDTQYF. Here the CDR3 DNA reads TGTGCCAGCAGCTTAGTTAACAGGGCCAGCACAGATACGCAGTATTTT. This chain uses TRBV7-6 with TRBJ2-3; tentative D call: TRBD1 (6 bases). V lost 1 base to trimming and J lost 0 bases, with 11 bases between them. Germline V gene sequence: CDR1 SGHVS, CDR2 FNYEAQ. The CDR3 runs to 16 residues.

The chain has TRBV20-1 and TRBJ2-3, with D maybe TRBD1 (6 bases). V lost 8 bases, J lost 1 base, and 16 bases lay in between. Germline values: CDR1 DFQATT, CDR2 SNEGSKA (reference sequence). The CDR3 is 14 amino acids. In DNA form, the CDR3 reads TGCAGTACCCGTGGGGACATCGGCACAGATACGCAGTATTTT. Amino acid sequence: CSTRGDIGTDTQYF.

V gene TRBV20-1 combines with J gene TRBJ2-5, with D hard to call. Germline V CDR1 and CDR2: DFQATT, SNEGSKA (reference sequence). Trimming removed 3 bases at V and 3 bases at J, with 8 bases between. This CDR3 comprises 12 residues. Here the CDR3 reads CSARISEETQYF. The CDR3 coding sequence is TGCAGTGCTAGGATATCGGAAGAGACCCAGTACTTC.

The genes are TRBV13 and TRBJ2-7, with a possible D match to TRBD2 (5 bases). Germline V gene lookup returns CDR1 PRHDT and CDR2 FYEKMQ (reference sequence). Trimming cost V 11 bases and J 0 bases, with 17 bases left between them. There are 14 residues in the CDR3. CDR3 sequence: CASSVAPTSYEQYF. CDR3 DNA sequence: TGTGCCTCGAGTGTAGCGCCGACCTCCTACGAGCAGTACTTC.

This clonotype was observed a few times. The chain is built from TRBV28 and TRBJ1-1; D is uncertain. The length of the CDR3 is 13 residues. Germline V gene lookup returns CDR1 MDHEN and CDR2 SYDVKM. Trimming took off 5 bases at V and 1 base at J, with 8 bases between the two ends. The CDR3 spells CASSAPWNTEAFF. The CDR3 DNA reads TGTGCCAGCAGTGCCCCCTGGAACACTGAAGCTTTCTTT.

This clonotype was recorded at least ten times. This chain uses TRBV28 with TRBJ2-1, with D hard to call. Germline V gene lookup returns CDR1 MDHEN and CDR2 SYDVKM. The CDR3 is made up of 15 amino acids. Trimming shortened V by 2 bases and J by 0 bases, and 8 bases separated the two germline ends. The CDR3 loop reads CASSLVVLSYNEQFF. CDR3 coding DNA: TGTGCCAGCAGTTTAGTAGTCCTCTCCTACAATGAGCAGTTCTTC.

On this clonotype: The CDR3 does not close with the conserved phenylalanine or tryptophan, likely indicating a read error. This chain uses TRBV29-1 with TRBJ2-3; the match to TRBD2 covers 7 bases. V lost 4 bases and J lost 1; bases outside the gene matches: 5. CDR3 length equals 14 residues. The germline gives CDR1 SQVTM, CDR2 ANQGSEA. The CDR3 reads CSVGGGRGTDTQYS. The CDR3 region has the DNA TGCAGCGTTGGGGGGGGGAGAGGCACAGATACGCAGTATTCT.

This chain connects TRBV15 to TRBJ1-5, with D maybe TRBD1 (6 bases). This CDR3 is built from 14 residues. Germline assignment: CDR1 LNHNV and CDR2 YYDKDF (reference sequence). V lost 8 bases and J lost 0, with 11 bases in between. For the CDR3, the DNA is TGTGCCACCGTCTCAGGGGATAGCAATCAGCCCCAGCATTTT. This sequence encodes CATVSGDSNQPQHF.

This clonotype turned up a few times. This chain connects TRBV29-1 to TRBJ1-1, with D unresolved. CDR3 length equals 12 residues. Germline V gene sequence: CDR1 SQVTM, CDR2 ANQGSEA. The V and J ends lost 4 bases and 0 bases respectively, with 6 bases between them. The CDR3 sequence: CSVGWLNTEAFF. Written as DNA, the CDR3 is TGCAGCGTTGGCTGGCTGAACACTGAAGCTTTCTTT.

This clonotype came up many times. This chain connects TRBV5-6 to TRBJ1-3; D remains unclear. The CDR3 length is 13 residues. Trimming took 3 bases from V and 2 from J, leaving 6 bases between them. The germline gives CDR1 SGHDT, CDR2 YYEEEE. In DNA, the CDR3 is TGTGCCAGCAGCTCCGGGACTGGAAACACCATATATTTT. It encodes CASSSGTGNTIYF.

Only a few counts were recorded for this clonotype. The chain uses TRBV12-3 or TRBV12-4 and TRBJ1-2; no reliable D call. The CDR3 loop spans 12 amino acids. V shed 3 bases and J shed 4 bases, with 6 bases lying between them. The CDR3, as DNA: TGTGCCAGCAGTTTTGAGTCCTATGGCTACACCTTC. Its translation is CASSFESYGYTF.

Many counts were recorded for this clonotype. This rearrangement joins TRBV14 to TRBJ2-2; no clear D gene. This CDR3 is 13 amino acids long. The ends were cut back, 1 base at V and 3 bases at J, with 3 bases in the middle. Germline assignment: CDR1 SGHDN and CDR2 FVKESK. The DNA for the CDR3 is TGTGCCAGCAGCCAAGTACACACCGGGGAGCTGTTTTTT. Translation gives CASSQVHTGELFF.

The V call is TRBV28, the J call TRBJ2-1; 8 positions agree with TRBD2. Losses at the gene ends were 1 base for V and 7 bases for J; bases not matched to a gene: 6. This CDR3 region has 15 residues. CDR1 MDHEN and CDR2 SYDVKM come from the germline V gene. In nucleotides, the CDR3 is TGTGCCAGCAGTTTATCGGCGGGAGGAACGAATGAGCAGTTCTTC. Amino acid sequence: CASSLSAGGTNEQFF.

This clonotype occurred a few times. The chain uses TRBV20-1 and TRBJ2-1; perhaps TRBD2 as D (6 bases). The V end was cut by 6 bases, the J end by 0 bases, with 12 bases between. Per germline, CDR1 DFQATT and CDR2 SNEGSKA (reference sequence). The CDR3 contains 14 residues. Here the CDR3 reads CSAAGFSSYNEQFF. The CDR3 DNA is TGCAGTGCCGCGGGGTTCAGCTCCTACAATGAGCAGTTCTTC.

The chain employs TRBV2 and TRBJ1-4; no reliable D call. Per germline, CDR1 SNHLY and CDR2 FYNNEI. This CDR3 is built from 15 residues. V was shortened by 7 bases and J by 3 bases, with 15 bases between the two germline ends. Here the CDR3 reads CASKREFGANEKLFF. The CDR3 DNA sequence: TGTGCCAGCAAGAGGGAGTTCGGGGCTAATGAAAAACTGTTTTTT.

This clonotype came up a few times. The chain joins TRBV7-2 to TRBJ2-4, with D unclear. Trimming stripped 5 bases from V and 10 bases from J, with 12 bases between. The germline V gene has CDR1 SGHTA and CDR2 FQGNSA. The CDR3 sequence is 12 residues long. Here the CDR3 DNA reads TGTGCCAGCAGCGCGGCCTTCATGATTCAGTACTTC. Protein sequence: CASSAAFMIQYF.

This clonotype came up a few times. The gene calls are TRBV19 and TRBJ1-5; TRBD1 matches 11 bases. Losses at the gene ends were 3 bases for V and 0 bases for J; bases not matched to a gene: 7. CDR1 is LNHDA and CDR2 is SQIVND in the germline V gene (reference sequence). This CDR3 has 18 residues. The CDR3 protein is CASSISGTGGYSNQPQHF. As DNA, the CDR3 is TGTGCCAGTAGTATTTCTGGGACAGGGGGTTATAGCAATCAGCCCCAGCATTTT.

This clonotype was recorded at least ten times. V and J are TRBV28 and TRBJ2-5; D is ambiguous. In germline, CDR1 is MDHEN, CDR2 SYDVKM. V was pared by 3 bases and J by 3 bases, with 8 bases between. The CDR3 is 13 amino acids. In DNA, the CDR3 is TGTGCCAGCAGTTTTGGCAGAGAAGAGACCCAGTACTTC. Amino acid sequence: CASSFGREETQYF.

This chain uses TRBV14 with TRBJ1-3; no firm D call. This CDR3 spans 13 amino acids. Germline V gives CDR1 SGHDN, CDR2 FVKESK. Trimming removed 1 base from V and 8 bases from J, with 9 bases in between. The CDR3, as DNA: TGTGCCAGCAGCCAAGGTCGGGTAGACACCATATATTTT. This gives the protein CASSQGRVDTIYF. The full variable domain, with the rest looked up from reference TRBV14 and TRBJ1-3, is EAGVTQFPSHSVIEKGQTVTLRCDPISGHDNLYWYRRVMGKEIKFLLHFVKESKQDESGMPNNRFLAERTGGTYSTLKVQPAELEDSGVYFCASSQGRVDTIYFGEGSWLTVV.

To note about this clonotype: At one end, the junction sequence differs from germline, possibly due to a read error. This chain uses TRBV5-6 with TRBJ1-1; maybe TRBD1 (6 bases). The CDR3 length is 15 residues. CDR1 is SGHDT and CDR2 is YYEEEE in the germline V gene. The CDR3 DNA sequence: TGTGTCAGCAGCTTGTACCCAGGGGAGATCACTGAAGCTTTCTTT. It codes for CVSSLYPGEITEAFF.

CDR3: CASSPHGETQYF. The CDR3 DNA reads as TGTGCCAGCAGCCCTCATGGCGAGACCCAGTACTTC. The chain joins TRBV7-9 to TRBJ2-5; D gene uncertain. Trimming left V 5 bases short and J 5 bases short, with 9 bases between. The germline V gene encodes CDR1 SEHNR and CDR2 FQNEAQ (reference sequence). The CDR3 runs to 12 residues.